A single sample gave rise to the 5 T cell receptor beta chains below, sequenced in a study of CD8 T cells in ankylosing spondylitis. TCRdb analysed the 5' RACE reads with MiXCR anew, one entry per CDR3 protein. The table records around 770,000 distinct CDR3 sequences, 19% of them present only once. Whole-study findings and limits: A motif of eight or nine highly homologous TCR beta variants was seen as apparently characteristic of ankylosing spondylitis blood.

No antigen has been assigned to these receptors. Material: blood, either unsorted or a sorted T cell fraction (not recorded which). The receptors originated from a male donor with ankylosing spondylitis.

This clonotype was observed a few times. The V and J genes are TRBV6-5 and TRBJ2-1; 12 bases are shared with TRBD2. The germline CDR1 and CDR2 sequences are MNHEY and SVGAGI. With 1 base clipped from V and 6 bases from J, the junction kept 10 bases outside the gene matches. CDR3 length equals 18 residues. The CDR3 here is CASSYLVLAGGLANEQFF. CDR3 DNA sequence: TGTGCCAGCAGTTACTTGGTACTAGCGGGAGGATTGGCCAATGAGCAGTTCTTC.

V is TRBV2 and J is TRBJ2-7, with D unresolved. Germline V CDR1 and CDR2: SNHLY, FYNNEI. V lost 9 bases to trimming and J lost 5 bases, with 14 bases between them. The CDR3 length is 12 residues. The CDR3: CASRTIPHEQYF. For the CDR3, the DNA is TGTGCCAGTCGAACGATTCCACACGAGCAGTACTTC.

The rearrangement uses TRBV28 and TRBJ2-1; D unresolved. Trimming removed 3 bases from V and 8 bases from J, with 8 bases in between. The CDR3 length is 12 residues. Germline values: CDR1 MDHEN, CDR2 SYDVKM. CDR3 nucleotides: TGTGCCAGCAGTTTTTCGATCTATGAGCAGTTCTTC. It is translated as CASSFSIYEQFF.

This chain joins TRBV19 and TRBJ1-4; 9 bases are shared with TRBD1. The J segment lost 7 bases and the V segment lost 3 bases, leaving 6 bases of the junction unmatched. CDR1 and CDR2 (germline): LNHDA, SQIVND (reference sequence). This CDR3 is 15 amino acids long. The CDR3 reads CASSIVGTGREKLFF. The CDR3 nucleotides are TGTGCCAGTAGTATCGTGGGGACAGGGCGTGAAAAACTGTTTTTT.

This clonotype was counted between two and nine times. The chain joins TRBV20-1 to TRBJ2-3; weak D call: TRBD2 (6 bases). Between the trimmed V and J ends, which lost 5 bases and 4 bases, there was a span of 19 bases. This CDR3 is built from 15 residues. Germline assignment: CDR1 DFQATT and CDR2 SNEGSKA (reference sequence). CDR3 in amino acids: CSAEGTGREADTQYF. For the CDR3, the DNA is TGCAGTGCTGAGGGAACCGGGAGAGAAGCAGATACGCAGTATTTT.